These 20 T cell receptor beta chains were sequenced from one sample in a study of OX40 agonist ivuxolimab in advanced cancers. Only in-frame clones appear in the TCRdb table, and some are missing; sequencing was by immunoSEQ multiplex PCR. The sample carries 60,000 to 80,000 clones, roughly 82% recorded once. The sample was CD4+ or CD8+ T cells sorted from blood, taken in a trial of the OX40 agonist ivuxolimab. The receptor source for this set is an adult with an advanced solid tumor such as melanoma, head and neck, liver or kidney cancer.

This clone was found once. The chain is built from TRBV11-2 and TRBJ1-1; TRBD1 might be the D (5 bases). There are 14 residues in the CDR3. Germline V gene sequence: CDR1 SGHAT, CDR2 FQNNGV. Trimming took off 3 bases at V and 4 bases at J, with 12 bases between the two ends. The CDR3 nucleotides read TGTGCCAGCAGCTTTGGGGCAGGGCGCACTGAAGCTTTCTTT. It specifies CASSFGAGRTEAFF.

The rearrangement joins TRBV5-4 to TRBJ2-7; D remains unclear. V was shortened by 0 bases and J by 3 bases, with 7 bases between the two germline ends. This CDR3 has 13 amino acids. The germline gives CDR1 SGHNT, CDR2 YYREEE (reference sequence). The DNA for the CDR3 is TGTGCCAGCAGCTTGGGGCAAGACTACGAGCAGTACTTC. Its protein product is CASSLGQDYEQYF. Supplemented by reference TRBV5-4 and TRBJ2-7, the full variable domain reads ETGVTQSPTHLIKTRGQQVTLRCSSQSGHNTVSWYQQALGQGPQFIFQYYREEENGRGNFPPRFSGLQFPNYSSELNVNALELDDSALYLCASSLGQDYEQYFGPGTRLTVT.

This rearrangement joins TRBV5-4 to TRBJ1-3; no firm D call. Trimming left V 4 bases short and J 3 bases short, with 11 bases between. CDR1 SGHNT and CDR2 YYREEE come from the germline V gene (reference sequence). CDR3 size: 14 residues. In nucleotides, the CDR3 is TGTGCCAGCAGCCAGGACTTCGTTGGAAACACCATATATTTT. This sequence encodes CASSQDFVGNTIYF.

This chain joins TRBV25-1 and TRBJ1-3; TRBD1 matches at 9 bases. The CDR3 sequence is 15 residues long. Trimming took 2 bases from V and 4 from J; bases not matched to a gene: 3. CDR1 and CDR2 from the germline V gene are MGHDK and SYGVNS. The CDR3 reads CASSETGGAGNTIYF. For the CDR3, the DNA is TGTGCCAGCAGTGAAACAGGGGGCGCGGGAAACACCATATATTTT.

J is TRBJ1-6 and V is TRBV28; the D gene is possibly TRBD1 (5 bases). V was trimmed by 2 bases and J by 0 bases, leaving 11 bases between them. This CDR3 region has 17 residues. Germline values: CDR1 MDHEN, CDR2 SYDVKM. The CDR3 sequence is CASSLRTGSSYNSPLHF. The CDR3, as DNA: TGTGCCAGCAGTTTAAGAACAGGCAGCTCCTATAATTCACCCCTCCACTTT.

This chain joins TRBV28 and TRBJ2-1, with 8 positions matching TRBD2. Germline lookup yields CDR1 MDHEN and CDR2 SYDVKM. CDR3 size: 18 residues. Germline trimming cut 8 bases from V and 1 base from J; bases unmatched to any gene: 16. Here the CDR3 reads CASPGKAGERFSYNEQFF. CDR3 in DNA: TGTGCCAGCCCGGGTAAAGCGGGAGAGAGGTTTTCCTACAATGAGCAGTTCTTC.

The chain couples TRBV7-2 to TRBJ2-7; the D gene could be TRBD1 or TRBD2 (5 bases each). CDR1 and CDR2 from the germline V gene are SGHTA and FQGNSA. The CDR3 runs 15 residues. V was cut by 5 bases and J by 0 bases, with 14 bases left in between. CDR3 bases: TGTGCCAGCAGCCTTACTCAGGGAGACTCCTACGAGCAGTACTTC. It specifies CASSLTQGDSYEQYF.

The V gene is TRBV7-7, the J gene TRBJ2-3, with a tentative D call TRBD2 (6 bases). Trimming stripped 2 bases from V and 6 bases from J, with 9 bases between. This CDR3 is built from 13 residues. Germline values: CDR1 SSHAT, CDR2 FNYEAQ (reference sequence). The CDR3 coding sequence is TGTGCCAGCAGCTTAACCCGGGGGGATACGCAGTATTTT. This translates into CASSLTRGDTQYF.

V and J are TRBV28 and TRBJ2-7; TRBD1 or TRBD2 may be the D gene (5 bases each). CDR1 and CDR2 (germline): MDHEN, SYDVKM. V was shortened by 6 bases and J by 4 bases, with 10 bases between the two germline ends. The CDR3 runs 12 residues. In nucleotides, the CDR3 is TGTGCCAGCAGCTCGGGGCTTTACGAGCAGTACTTC. It encodes CASSSGLYEQYF. The variable domain in full, with the rest retrieved from reference TRBV28 and TRBJ2-7, is DVKVTQSSRYLVKRTGEKVFLECVQDMDHENMFWYRQDPGLGLRLIYFSYDVKMKEKGDIPEGYSVSREKKERFSLILESASTNQTSMYLCASSSGLYEQYFGPGTRLTVT.

The J gene is TRBJ1-2, the V gene TRBV11-2; D call uncertain. V was cut by 2 bases and J by 8 bases, with 12 bases left in between. CDR1 SGHAT and CDR2 FQNNGV come from the germline V gene. CDR3 length: 13 amino acids. The CDR3 coding sequence is TGTGCCAGCAGCTTAACAAGGGTGGTAGGCTACACCTTC. Its protein is CASSLTRVVGYTF.

The V and J genes are TRBV2 and TRBJ2-3; the D is unclear. Trimming shortened V by 8 bases and J by 1 base, and 13 bases separated the two germline ends. The germline CDR1 and CDR2 sequences are SNHLY and FYNNEI. This CDR3 has 14 residues. The CDR3 sequence: CASGMALGTDTQYF. For the CDR3, the DNA is TGTGCCAGCGGGATGGCCCTCGGCACAGATACGCAGTATTTT.

This clone was recorded a few times. The rearrangement joins TRBV2 to TRBJ1-2; D unresolved. This CDR3 comprises 11 residues. Germline V gives CDR1 SNHLY, CDR2 FYNNEI. V dropped 9 bases and J dropped 1 base, with 6 bases sitting between them. CDR3 loop: CASGLNYGYTF. The CDR3 DNA follows: TGTGCCAGTGGTCTTAACTATGGCTACACCTTC.

V is TRBV15 and J is TRBJ2-1; unclear D gene. Germline CDR1 reads LNHNV; CDR2 reads YYDKDF (reference sequence). The CDR3 extends over 14 amino acids. The V end lost 3 bases, the J end lost 3 bases, and 9 bases lay between the germline ends. The CDR3 DNA follows: TGTGCCACCAGCAGCGGGCAGATCTACAATGAGCAGTTCTTC. It translates to CATSSGQIYNEQFF. Drawing the rest from reference TRBV15 and TRBJ2-1, the complete variable domain is DAMVIQNPRYQVTQFGKPVTLSCSQTLNHNVMYWYQQKSSQAPKLLFHYYDKDFNNEADTPDNFQSRRPNTSFCFLDIRSPGLGDTAMYLCATSSGQIYNEQFFGPGTRLTVL.

The chain has TRBV7-9 and TRBJ2-1; D call uncertain. The ends were cut back, 5 bases at V and 6 bases at J, with 20 bases in the middle. The CDR3 sequence is 16 residues long. Germline V CDR1 and CDR2: SEHNR, FQNEAQ (reference sequence). In DNA form, the CDR3 reads TGTGCCAGCAGCAACCCCGTGGGCTCCGAGGTCAATGAGCAGTTCTTC. Protein sequence: CASSNPVGSEVNEQFF.

The V call is TRBV6-5, the J call TRBJ2-2; tentative D call: TRBD2 (5 bases). V was shortened by 6 bases and J by 0 bases, with 11 bases between the two germline ends. Per germline, CDR1 MNHEY and CDR2 SVGAGI. The CDR3 runs 15 residues. The chain's CDR3 is CASRGLSTNTGELFF. The CDR3 DNA is TGTGCCAGCAGAGGACTTAGTACGAACACCGGGGAGCTGTTTTTT.

At least ten counts were recorded for this clone. This chain joins TRBV4-3 and TRBJ2-1; TRBD2 might be the D (6 bases). The germline V gene has CDR1 LGHNA and CDR2 YSLEER. V was shortened by 0 bases and J by 3 bases, with 9 bases between the two germline ends. There are 15 residues in the CDR3. DNA of the CDR3: TGCGCCAGCAGCCAAGATGTGACTAGCTACAATGAGCAGTTCTTC. Translating it yields CASSQDVTSYNEQFF.

The J gene is TRBJ2-5, the V gene TRBV5-6, with D perhaps matching TRBD2 (7 bases). The DNA end is a closer match to TRBJ2-7, so the J assignment may be wrong. The CDR3 length is 18 residues. CDR1 and CDR2 (germline): SGHDT, YYEEEE. CDR3 protein: CASSLDPRGGGPGYEQYF. The CDR3 DNA follows: TGTGCCAGCAGCTTGGACCCCAGGGGCGGGGGCCCCGGGTACGAGCAGTACTTC.

The rearrangement joins TRBV18 to TRBJ2-2; no clear D gene. The V and J ends lost 3 bases and 6 bases respectively, with 5 bases between them. From germline, CDR1 is KGHSH and CDR2 LQKENI. This CDR3 is built from 12 residues. CDR3 region: CASSPRAGELFF. In DNA, the CDR3 is TGTGCCAGCTCACCCCGTGCCGGGGAGCTGTTTTTT.

This CDR3 reads CASSVRSEAFF. For the CDR3, the DNA is TGTGCCAGCAGTGTCCGGTCAGAAGCTTTCTTT. The chain couples TRBV28 to TRBJ1-1; D not resolved. Trimming stripped 5 bases from V and 8 bases from J, with 9 bases between. Germline V gene lookup returns CDR1 MDHEN and CDR2 SYDVKM. The CDR3 covers 11 residues.

The CDR3 nucleotides are TGTGCCAGCAGTTTAGAGGCGGCACCAGAGACCCAGTACTTC. Translating gives CASSLEAAPETQYF. The genes are TRBV27 and TRBJ2-5, with unresolved D. Trimming removed 2 bases at V and 4 bases at J, with 11 bases between. The germline gives CDR1 MNHEY, CDR2 SMNVEV (reference sequence). The CDR3 contains 14 residues.